The rows below give T cell receptor beta chains drawn from one sample of a study of CD8+CD57+ T cells in acquired aplastic anemia. TCRdb redid the calling of the reads with MiXCR, one entry per CDR3 protein. Of 350,000 to 450,000 distinct CDR3 sequences in the sample, 60% to 80% were seen once. The material sequenced was sorted CD4+, CD8+, or CD8+CD57+ T cells (not recorded which) from PBMCs. The receptors were sampled from a human donor in good health, serving as a control. Both conserved end residues are trimmed from each CDR3. Each record gives: CDR3 length, V gene, J gene, CDR3 protein.

13,TRBV9,TRBJ1-2,ASSTSGTGGSGYT
13,TRBV10-3,TRBJ2-5,AISDGRGSQETQY
13,TRBV7-2,TRBJ1-6,ASRSGQGPNSPLH
13,TRBV20-1,TRBJ1-5,SVRRDTQYYQPQH
12,TRBV15,TRBJ1-1,ATSRNYGGVEAF
12,TRBV3-1,TRBJ1-5,ASSQERGNQPQH
15,TRBV3-1,TRBJ2-1,ASRDSSGHWSYNEQF
12,TRBV4-2,TRBJ2-7,ASSQDGGAYEQY
10,TRBV20-1,TRBJ2-2,SLPTGLTSMF
13,TRBV24-1,TRBJ2-7,ATSDSQGRSYEQY
13,TRBV19,TRBJ2-1,ASSIGQSSYNEQF
13,TRBV7-2,TRBJ1-5,ASSFGTNNEQFFH
12,TRBV10-3,.,AISEMGWTGTLF
13,TRBV15,TRBJ2-7,ATTGGTPSSYEQY
14,TRBV7-2,TRBJ2-5,ASSCRGGTDGGAQY
13,TRBV27,TRBJ1-2,ASTPSGATGRGYT
13,TRBV7-2,TRBJ2-3,ASSPARQALHNGY
13,TRBV6-6,TRBJ2-6,ASITGGSGANVLT
10,TRBV19,TRBJ1-2,ASMDRAYGYT
12,TRBV7-2,TRBJ2-1,ASRVPRSYNEQF
15,TRBV7-8,TRBJ1-3,ASSWRGRYARFGTIY
14,TRBV20-1,TRBJ2-3,SARDSSGVNTDTQY
14,TRBV9,TRBJ2-1,ASSVLAGTSYNEQF
11,TRBV20-1,TRBJ1-4,SAEDRAGEKLF
13,TRBV6-5,TRBJ2-2,ASRTSGGASGELF
12,TRBV2,TRBJ2-7,ASSGAERGGEQH
11,TRBV20-1,TRBJ1-1,SAVAGQRNKAF
14,TRBV3-1,TRBJ1-3,ASSHPKTVSGNTIY
12,TRBV12-3/TRBV12-4,TRBJ2-7,ASSFSGTSYEQY
10,TRBV29-1,TRBJ1-4,SVPIPGEKLF
13,TRBV7-7,TRBJ2-5,ASSLGVSHNETQY
11,TRBV7-2,TRBJ2-7,ASSKARTREKY
16,TRBV20-1,TRBJ1-6,SARDQAKSTGKNSPLH
11,TRBV29-1,TRBJ2-5,SVARGSEETQY
13,TRBV25-1,TRBJ1-5,ASSESIGDSEPQH
11,TRBV19,TRBJ2-5,ASANQGQETQY
13,TRBV7-9,TRBJ2-5,ASIGRGGGGETQY
13,TRBV7-7,TRBJ2-7,ASSSAGGWETEQH
11,TRBV9,TRBJ1-2,ASGKGAANEKL
12,TRBV25-1,TRBJ2-3,ASSEWRGVDTQY
10,TRBV12-3/TRBV12-4,TRBJ1-1,ASIGDSTEAF
12,TRBV9,.,ASSTEGSPYEQY
13,TRBV15,TRBJ1-4,ATSPSPDYNSPLL
11,TRBV5-8,TRBJ1-1,ATSSQAGTEAL
10,TRBV5-5,TRBJ1-1,ASSITWTEAF
12,TRBV7-8,TRBJ1-2,ASSYSDAGDGHT
13,TRBV19,TRBJ2-3,ASSPDRASTDTQY
13,TRBV18,TRBJ1-5,ASSPGNREGQPQH